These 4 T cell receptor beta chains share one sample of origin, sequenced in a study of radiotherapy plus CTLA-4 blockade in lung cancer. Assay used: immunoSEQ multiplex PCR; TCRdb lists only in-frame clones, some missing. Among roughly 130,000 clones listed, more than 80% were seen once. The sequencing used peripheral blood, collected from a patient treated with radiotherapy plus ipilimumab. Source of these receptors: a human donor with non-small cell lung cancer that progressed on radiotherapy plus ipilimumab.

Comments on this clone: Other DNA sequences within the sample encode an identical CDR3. The CDR3 region has the DNA TGCGCCAGCAGCTTCGGCAGTAGCTCTGGGGCCAACGTCCTGACTTTC. Amino acids: CASSFGSSSGANVLTF. The V gene is TRBV5-1, the J gene TRBJ2-6; D is unresolved. CDR1 SGHRS and CDR2 YFSETQ come from the germline V gene. This CDR3 has 16 residues. Trimming stripped 2 bases from V and 0 bases from J, with 9 bases between.

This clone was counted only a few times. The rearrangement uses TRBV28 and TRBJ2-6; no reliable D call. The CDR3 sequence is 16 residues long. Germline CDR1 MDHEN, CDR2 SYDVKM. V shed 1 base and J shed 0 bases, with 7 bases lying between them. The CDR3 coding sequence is TGTGCCAGCAGTTTATTTCTCAGCTCTGGGGCCAACGTCCTGACTTTC. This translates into CASSLFLSSGANVLTF.

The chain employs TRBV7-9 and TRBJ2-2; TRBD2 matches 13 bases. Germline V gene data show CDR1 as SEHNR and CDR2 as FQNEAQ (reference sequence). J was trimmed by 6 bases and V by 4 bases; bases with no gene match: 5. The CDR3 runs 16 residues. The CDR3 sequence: CASSSWTSGSSGELFF. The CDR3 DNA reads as TGTGCCAGCAGCTCCTGGACTAGCGGGAGTTCCGGGGAGCTGTTTTTT.

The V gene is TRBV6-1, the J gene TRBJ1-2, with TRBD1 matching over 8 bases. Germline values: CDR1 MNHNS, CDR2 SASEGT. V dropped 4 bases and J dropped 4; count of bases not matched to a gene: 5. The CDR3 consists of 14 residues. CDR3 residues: CASSVADRGYGYTF. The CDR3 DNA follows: TGTGCCAGCAGTGTGGCCGACAGGGGCTATGGCTACACCTTC.